The next 31 T cell receptor beta chains were all read from a single sample in a study of chemoradiotherapy in HPV16-positive cancers. Measured with immunoSEQ multiplex PCR; TCRdb has only the in-frame clones, and not every one. The repertoire holds about 12,000 clones, with 60% to 80% as singletons. Specimen collection occurred from a patient who underwent chemoradiotherapy. These receptors all stem from a human donor with HPV-associated anogenital cancer.

This clone was seen a handful of times. V gene TRBV27 combines with J gene TRBJ2-4; 7 bases align to TRBD1. CDR1 is MNHEY, CDR2 SMNVEV, per germline (reference sequence). V shed 5 bases, J shed 6 bases, and the junction held 4 bases outside the gene matches. CDR3 length: 13 amino acids. CDR3 sequence reads: CASSADRANIQYF. As DNA, the CDR3 is TGTGCCAGCAGTGCTGACAGGGCAAACATTCAGTACTTC.

The V call is TRBV28, the J call TRBJ2-7; 7 positions agree with TRBD1. CDR1 is MDHEN, CDR2 SYDVKM, per germline. The V and J ends lost 6 bases and 5 bases, in that order; junction bases with no gene match: 10. CDR3 length: 14 residues. The CDR3 reads CASSPGQSGNEQYF. The CDR3 nucleotides read TGTGCCAGCAGCCCGGGACAGTCAGGGAACGAGCAGTACTTC.

The genes are TRBV7-3 and TRBJ2-5; the D is unclear. Germline V lookup: CDR1 SGHTA, CDR2 FQGTGA. CDR3 length: 13 residues. With 1 base removed from V and 5 bases from J, the gap between germline ends came to 8 bases. The CDR3 nucleotides read TGTGCCAGCAGCTTAAACATGGCGGAGACCCAGTACTTC. This sequence encodes CASSLNMAETQYF.

The gene calls are TRBV5-5 and TRBJ1-1; unclear D gene. V lost 4 bases and J lost 7, with 14 bases in between. The CDR3 consists of 13 residues. CDR1 is SGHKS and CDR2 is YYEKEE in the germline V gene (reference sequence). CDR3 nucleotide sequence: TGTGCCAGCAGCCCGGTCGGCGGGATTGAAGCTTTCTTT. Translating gives CASSPVGGIEAFF.

The chain couples TRBV27 to TRBJ2-2, with 7 bases fitting TRBD1. The junction had 10 bases not matched to a gene; V was cut back by 9 bases and J by 0 bases. This CDR3 spans 16 amino acids. Germline CDR1 and CDR2: MNHEY and SMNVEV (reference sequence). The chain's CDR3 is CARAHAGTANTGELFF. In DNA, the CDR3 is TGTGCCAGAGCACACGCCGGGACAGCGAACACCGGGGAGCTGTTTTTT.

V is TRBV28 and J is TRBJ1-5, with 9 bases that match TRBD1. The CDR3 covers 14 residues. Germline values: CDR1 MDHEN, CDR2 SYDVKM. Trimming cost V 6 bases and J 4 bases; bases outside gene matches: 4. CDR3 nucleotides: TGTGCCAGCAGGGACAGGGGACGGAATCAGCCCCAGCATTTT. Its translation is CASRDRGRNQPQHF.

The chain joins TRBV6-6 to TRBJ2-7; D is perhaps TRBD1 or TRBD2 (5 bases each). The CDR3 has 15 amino acids. CDR1 MNHNY and CDR2 SVGAGI come from the germline V gene (reference sequence). Trimming shortened V by 2 bases and J by 0 bases, and 11 bases separated the two germline ends. The CDR3 DNA is TGTGCCAGCAGTTACGATGGGGGAAGCTCCTACGAGCAGTACTTC. Protein sequence: CASSYDGGSSYEQYF.

The chain combines TRBV18 with TRBJ2-5; D unresolved. The CDR3 loop spans 13 amino acids. V lost 0 bases to trimming and J lost 5 bases, with 7 bases between them. Germline lookup yields CDR1 KGHSH and CDR2 LQKENI. DNA for the CDR3: TGTGCCAGCTCACCACCGGGGTTGGAGACCCAGTACTTC. Translated: CASSPPGLETQYF.

The V and J genes are TRBV25-1 and TRBJ1-6, with D unresolved. Trimming removed 1 base from V and 0 bases from J, with 4 bases in between. Germline V CDR1 and CDR2: MGHDK, SYGVNS. CDR3 length equals 15 residues. This CDR3 reads CASSELSSYNSPLHF. For the CDR3, the DNA is TGTGCCAGCAGTGAATTGAGCTCCTATAATTCACCCCTCCACTTT.

The V and J genes are TRBV27 and TRBJ2-7, with D unresolved. The CDR3 runs 13 residues. Trimming left V 4 bases short and J 5 bases short, with 12 bases between. Germline CDR1 is MNHEY and CDR2 is SMNVEV (reference sequence). CDR3 region: CASSWSPSDEQYF. CDR3 coding DNA: TGTGCCAGCAGTTGGAGTCCCTCGGACGAGCAGTACTTC.

The chain combines TRBV10-2 with TRBJ1-2; D call uncertain. Germline CDR1 WSHSY, CDR2 SAAADI. Trimming stripped 6 bases from V and 5 bases from J, with 13 bases between. The CDR3 length is 13 residues. The CDR3 DNA reads as TGCGCCAGCAGGGAGCCGGCAACGTATGGCTACACCTTC. This translates into CASREPATYGYTF.

This clone has just a few counts. The chain carries TRBV5-8 and TRBJ1-4; TRBD1 matches 8 bases. Germline loops: CDR1 SGHTS, CDR2 YDEGEE. This CDR3 contains 15 residues. Losses at the gene ends were 2 bases for V and 8 bases for J; bases not matched to a gene: 8. The CDR3 protein is CASSFDRGGQEKLFF. CDR3 coding DNA: TGTGCCAGCAGCTTCGACAGGGGAGGGCAAGAAAAACTGTTTTTT. Combining the CDR3 with reference TRBV5-8 and TRBJ1-4 gives the whole variable domain EAGVTQSPTHLIKTRGQQATLRCSPISGHTSVYWYQQALGLGLQFLLWYDEGEERNRGNFPPRFSGRQFPNYSSELNVNALELEDSALYLCASSFDRGGQEKLFFGSGTQLSVL.

Here the CDR3 reads CASSQDRSGSGGVSEQFF. The CDR3 coding sequence is TGTGCCAGCAGCCAAGATCGGTCGGGTAGCGGGGGGGTTTCGGAGCAGTTCTTC. V usage is TRBV4-2 and J usage is TRBJ2-1; 11 nucleotides match TRBD2. There are 18 residues in the CDR3. V gave up 0 bases and J gave up 10 bases; unmatched junction bases: 14. CDR1 is LGHNA and CDR2 is YNFKEQ in the germline V gene.

The rearrangement links TRBV30 to TRBJ2-3, with 8 bases that match TRBD2. Trimming removed 5 bases from V and 2 bases from J; junction bases left unmatched: 9. The germline V gene encodes CDR1 GTSNPN and CDR2 SVGIG (reference sequence). The CDR3 totals 15 residues. CDR3 protein: CAWSNGGADTDTQYF. The CDR3 DNA reads TGTGCCTGGTCCAACGGGGGGGCTGACACAGATACGCAGTATTTT.

This clone was picked up a small number of times. This chain connects TRBV28 to TRBJ2-7; perhaps D is TRBD1 or TRBD2 (5 bases each). This CDR3 has 14 amino acids. V dropped 1 base and J dropped 3 bases, with 10 bases sitting between them. Germline V gene lookup returns CDR1 MDHEN and CDR2 SYDVKM. The CDR3 nucleotides are TGTGCCAGCAGTTTATTGGGGGACGGCTACGAGCAGTACTTC. Amino acids: CASSLLGDGYEQYF.

This chain joins TRBV28 and TRBJ2-7; 11 bases fit TRBD1. Germline V gene lookup returns CDR1 MDHEN and CDR2 SYDVKM. The CDR3 runs 16 residues. Trimming at V came to 5 bases and at J to 3 bases, leaving 9 bases not matched to a gene. The CDR3 spells CASSPKDRGPIYEQYF. CDR3 nucleotides: TGTGCCAGCAGTCCGAAGGACAGGGGGCCTATCTACGAGCAGTACTTC.

This chain uses TRBV25-1 with TRBJ2-6, with 9 bases identical to TRBD1. Unmatched junction bases numbered 17, after V lost 10 bases and J lost 4 bases. The germline CDR1 and CDR2 sequences are MGHDK and SYGVNS. The CDR3 spans 18 residues. CDR3: CAMKGDRDFMGGANVLTF. For the CDR3, the DNA is TGTGCCATGAAAGGGGACAGGGATTTTATGGGAGGGGCCAACGTCCTGACTTTC. Filled out from reference TRBV25-1 and TRBJ2-6, the complete variable domain reads EADIYQTPRYLVIGTGKKITLECSQTMGHDKMYWYQQDPGMELHLIHYSYGVNSTEKGDLSSESTVSRIRTEHFPLTLESARPSHTSQYLCAMKGDRDFMGGANVLTFGAGSRLTVL.

This chain connects TRBV19 to TRBJ2-3; D may be TRBD2 (6 bases). The germline gives CDR1 LNHDA, CDR2 SQIVND (reference sequence). The V gene lost 7 bases and the J gene lost 4 bases, with 15 bases spanning the gap. This CDR3 has 14 amino acids. The CDR3 DNA is TGTGCCAGTAACATGGGAGGACGGGCAGATACGCAGTATTTT. It translates to CASNMGGRADTQYF. Complete variable domain (other parts from reference TRBV19 and TRBJ2-3): DGGITQSPKYLFRKEGQNVTLSCEQNLNHDAMYWYRQDPGQGLRLIYYSQIVNDFQKGDIAEGYSVSREKKESFPLTVTSAQKNPTAFYLCASNMGGRADTQYFGPGTRLTVL.

The rearrangement uses TRBV6-5 and TRBJ2-1, with D possibly being TRBD1 or TRBD2 (6 bases each). Trimming pared 2 bases from V and 7 bases from J, leaving 15 bases between. Per germline, CDR1 MNHEY and CDR2 SVGAGI. The CDR3 runs 15 residues. CDR3 protein: CASSYVRGQKNEQFF. The CDR3 coding sequence is TGTGCCAGCAGTTACGTTCGGGGGCAGAAAAATGAGCAGTTCTTC.

This chain joins TRBV6-6 and TRBJ2-5; possible D gene TRBD2, 5 bases. Deletions cut 4 bases from V and 2 bases from J, with 11 bases between. The CDR3 runs 14 residues. Germline assignment: CDR1 MNHNY and CDR2 SVGAGI (reference sequence). The CDR3 is CASSFPPGQETQYF. DNA of the CDR3: TGTGCCAGCAGTTTCCCCCCGGGACAAGAGACCCAGTACTTC.

DNA for the CDR3: TGTGCCAGTAGTATACGAGCAGAAACTAACACTGAAGCTTTCTTT. Amino acids: CASSIRAETNTEAFF. This chain connects TRBV19 to TRBJ1-1; D not certain. V lost 2 bases and J lost 2, with 12 bases in between. The germline CDR1 and CDR2 sequences are LNHDA and SQIVND (reference sequence). The CDR3 loop spans 15 amino acids.

The chain combines TRBV19 with TRBJ2-5; 13 bases line up with TRBD2. V lost 5 bases, J lost 2 bases, and 14 bases stayed unmatched. The CDR3 covers 19 residues. CDR1 is LNHDA and CDR2 is SQIVND in the germline V gene (reference sequence). The CDR3 bases are TGTGCCAGTAGTGTTCACGGGACTAGCGGGATTCCCGTTCAAGAGACCCAGTACTTC. Its translation is CASSVHGTSGIPVQETQYF.

The chain joins TRBV7-9 to TRBJ2-7; D not certain. Trimming left V 3 bases short and J 5 bases short, with 11 bases between. Germline assignment: CDR1 SEHNR and CDR2 FQNEAQ (reference sequence). There are 13 residues in the CDR3. As DNA, the CDR3 is TGTGCCAGCAGCTTCTTGACCAGGCACGAGCAGTACTTC. Translation: CASSFLTRHEQYF.

V is TRBV9 and J is TRBJ2-1, with 11 bases matching TRBD1. J gave up 4 bases and V 4 bases, and 7 bases lay outside the gene matches. Germline V gene lookup returns CDR1 SGDLS and CDR2 YYNGEE. The CDR3 spans 16 residues. The CDR3 loop reads CASSPRTGGLYNEQFF. The CDR3, as DNA: TGTGCCAGCAGCCCAAGGACAGGGGGCTTGTACAATGAGCAGTTCTTC.

This chain links TRBV5-1 with TRBJ2-3; D remains unclear. The V end lost 0 bases, the J end lost 0 bases, and 11 bases lay between the germline ends. The CDR3 extends over 16 amino acids. CDR1 is SGHRS and CDR2 is YFSETQ in the germline V gene. The CDR3 DNA reads as TGCGCCAGCAGCTTGGTGGTGGCACGCAGCACAGATACGCAGTATTTT. Translation gives CASSLVVARSTDTQYF.

The rearrangement links TRBV5-5 to TRBJ2-1, with D perhaps matching TRBD2 (6 bases). Germline lookup yields CDR1 SGHKS and CDR2 YYEKEE (reference sequence). The CDR3 is 16 residues long. V lost 0 bases and J lost 8, with 18 bases in between. CDR3 nucleotides: TGTGCCAGCAGCTTGGTCCTCACGGGTGGACTACATGAGCAGTTCTTC. Translated, it gives CASSLVLTGGLHEQFF.

The chain joins TRBV28 to TRBJ1-4; no definite D call. Germline CDR1 reads MDHEN; CDR2 reads SYDVKM. Trimming removed 0 bases at V and 4 bases at J, with 9 bases between. This CDR3 is 15 amino acids long. The DNA of the CDR3 is TGTGCCAGCAGTTTATGGGCGCAACTTAATGAAAAACTGTTTTTT. Amino acid sequence: CASSLWAQLNEKLFF.

J is TRBJ1-2 and V is TRBV30; no clear D gene. The CDR3 covers 13 residues. Trimming took off 0 bases at V and 12 bases at J, with 17 bases between the two ends. From germline, CDR1 is GTSNPN and CDR2 SVGIG (reference sequence). Here the CDR3 reads CAWSVPGSHVNTF. CDR3 nucleotide sequence: TGTGCCTGGAGTGTACCTGGGTCCCATGTGAACACCTTC.

This chain links TRBV4-2 with TRBJ2-2, with 7 bases lining up with TRBD2. J gave up 1 base and V 1 base, and 15 bases lay outside the gene matches. Germline lookup yields CDR1 LGHNA and CDR2 YNFKEQ. The CDR3 runs 20 residues. CDR3 in DNA: TGTGCCAGCAGCCAAGCCCGGGGCGGGAGCGCTTCCTTGAACACCGGGGAGCTGTTTTTT. It encodes CASSQARGGSASLNTGELFF.

The chain links TRBV11-2 to TRBJ1-6; perhaps TRBD1 as D (5 bases). Germline CDR1 and CDR2: SGHAT and FQNNGV. The CDR3 loop spans 14 amino acids. Trimming shortened V by 7 bases and J by 7 bases, and 14 bases separated the two germline ends. The CDR3 protein is CASKSGGVNSPLHF. The CDR3 nucleotides are TGTGCCAGCAAAAGTGGGGGGGTGAATTCACCCCTCCACTTT.

V and J are TRBV25-1 and TRBJ2-7; D is unclear. Looked up from germline, CDR1 is MGHDK and CDR2 is SYGVNS. Trimming took off 5 bases at V and 4 bases at J, with 12 bases between the two ends. There are 13 residues in the CDR3. CDR3 DNA sequence: TGTGCCAGCAGTCTTGGTATCGGATACGAGCAGTACTTC. Translated: CASSLGIGYEQYF.